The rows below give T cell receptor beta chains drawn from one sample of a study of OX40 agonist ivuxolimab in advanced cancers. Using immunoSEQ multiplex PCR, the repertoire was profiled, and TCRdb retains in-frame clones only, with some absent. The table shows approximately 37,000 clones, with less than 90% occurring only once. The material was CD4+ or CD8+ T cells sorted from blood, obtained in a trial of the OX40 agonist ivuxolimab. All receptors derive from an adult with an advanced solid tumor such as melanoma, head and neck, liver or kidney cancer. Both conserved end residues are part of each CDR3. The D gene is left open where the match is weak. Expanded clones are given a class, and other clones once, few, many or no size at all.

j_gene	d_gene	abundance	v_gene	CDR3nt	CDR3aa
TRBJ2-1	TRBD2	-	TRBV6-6	TGTGCCAGCAGAGGGCTAGCGGATTACAATGAGCAGTTCTTC	CASRGLADYNEQFF
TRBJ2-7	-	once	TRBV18	TGTGCCAGCTCACCAGGGCAGACCTACGAGCAGTACTTC	CASSPGQTYEQYF
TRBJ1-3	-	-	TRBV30	TGTGCCTGGGGGCCCGGGACCTCTGGAAACACCATATATTTT	CAWGPGTSGNTIYF
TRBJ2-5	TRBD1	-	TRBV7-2	TGTGCCAGCAGCTCAGGACAGGGTGGAAAGACCCAGTACTTC	CASSSGQGGKTQYF
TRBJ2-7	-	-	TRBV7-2	TGTGCCAGCAGCAAGAACTACGCCCTACCCTCCTACGAGCAGTACTTC	CASSKNYALPSYEQYF
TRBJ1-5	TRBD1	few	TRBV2	TGTGCCAGCAGCACAGGGGGCGTTCAGCCCCAGCATTTT	CASSTGGVQPQHF
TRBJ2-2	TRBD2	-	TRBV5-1	TGCGCCAGCAGCCCGGGACTAGCTAACACCGGGGAGCTGTTTTTT	CASSPGLANTGELFF
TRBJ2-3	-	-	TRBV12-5	TGTGCTAGTGGTTCCTCCGCAGATACGCAGTATTTT	CASGSSADTQYF
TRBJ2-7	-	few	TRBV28	TGTGCCAGCAGTTTAAAGGGCCCTGTGAGGGAGCAGTACTTC	CASSLKGPVREQYF
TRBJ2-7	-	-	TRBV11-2	TGTGCCAGCAGCTTAGGGGGGAAAACAGACGAGCAGTACTTC	CASSLGGKTDEQYF
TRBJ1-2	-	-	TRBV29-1	TGCAGCGGCCACAGGGAGACGGATGGCTACACCTTC	CSGHRETDGYTF
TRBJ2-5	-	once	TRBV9	TGTGCCAGCAGCGTATCACCCGGAGGGAGAGAGACCCAGTACTTC	CASSVSPGGRETQYF
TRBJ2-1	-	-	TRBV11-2	TGTGCCAGCAGCTTAGTAAGGGGTGAGCAGTTCTTC	CASSLVRGEQFF
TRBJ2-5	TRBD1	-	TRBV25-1	TGTGCCAGCAGTCACCGCAGGGGGACAGGCGAGACCCAGTACTTC	CASSHRRGTGETQYF
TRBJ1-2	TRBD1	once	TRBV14	TGTGCCAGCAGCCGACTTACAGGGGGCGCCGACTATGGCTACACCTTC	CASSRLTGGADYGYTF
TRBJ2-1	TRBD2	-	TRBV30	TGTGCCTGGAGTAACGTAGCGGGAGGGCCCAATGAGCAGTTCTTC	CAWSNVAGGPNEQFF
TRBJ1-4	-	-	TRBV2	TGTGCCAGCAACCGGGACCCGGCGTATGAAAAACTGTTTTTT	CASNRDPAYEKLFF
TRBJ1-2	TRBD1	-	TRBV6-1	TGTGCCAGCAGTGAACCTGGGACAGGAGACTATGGCTACACCTTC	CASSEPGTGDYGYTF
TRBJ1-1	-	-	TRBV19	TGTGCCAGTAGTTGGACGAACACTGAAGCTTTCTTT	CASSWTNTEAFF
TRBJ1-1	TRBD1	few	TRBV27	TGTGCCAGCAATCGACAGGGGCCCAACACTGAAGCTTTCTTT	CASNRQGPNTEAFF
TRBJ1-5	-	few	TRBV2	TGTGCCAGTGTGCCTCAGGAAAATCAGCCCCAGCATTTT	CASVPQENQPQHF
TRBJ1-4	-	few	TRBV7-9	TGTGCCAGCACCTCAAATGAAAAACTGTTTTTT	CASTSNEKLFF
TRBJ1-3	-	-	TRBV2	TGTGCCAGCAGTGAAGCGGGAGGAGGAAACACCATATATTTT	CASSEAGGGNTIYF
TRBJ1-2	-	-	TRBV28	TGTGCCACCCTTCGCGGGAACAGAGCTAACTATGGCTACACCTTC	CATLRGNRANYGYTF
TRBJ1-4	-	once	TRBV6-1	TGTGCCAGCAGTGAAACAAGGCTGGGTAATGAAAAACTGTTTTTT	CASSETRLGNEKLFF
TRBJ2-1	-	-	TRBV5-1	TGCGCCAGCAGCTTGGAGACAGGCTCCTACAATGAGCAGTTCTTC	CASSLETGSYNEQFF
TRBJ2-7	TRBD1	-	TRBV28	TGTGCCAGCAGTTTAGGGGGGACAGGGGGGTTCTCGGGATACTTC	CASSLGGTGGFSGYF
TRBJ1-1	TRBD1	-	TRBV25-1	TGTGCCAGCAGTGAGCCAGGGGGGAACACTGAAGCTTTCTTT	CASSEPGGNTEAFF
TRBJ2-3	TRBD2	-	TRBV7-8	TGTGCCAGCAGCTTTTCGACTAGCGTTGGTGGCACAGATACGCAGTATTTT	CASSFSTSVGGTDTQYF
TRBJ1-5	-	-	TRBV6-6	TGTGCCAGCAGCCTCGAGGGGTCCAGCAATCAGCCCCAGCATTTT	CASSLEGSSNQPQHF
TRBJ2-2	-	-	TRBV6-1	TGTGCCAGCAGTGAACATGCGACCGGGGAGCTGTTTTTT	CASSEHATGELFF
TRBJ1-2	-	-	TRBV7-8	TGTGCCAGCAGCTTAGAACAGGGCCTTGGCTACACCTTC	CASSLEQGLGYTF
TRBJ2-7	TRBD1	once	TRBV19	TGTGCCAGTAGCAGGGGACAGTCATTCGGCCGCTACGAGCAGTACTTC	CASSRGQSFGRYEQYF
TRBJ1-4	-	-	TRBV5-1	TGCGCCAGCAGCGGGGACGGGGGCCGGGGTGAAAAACTGTTTTTT	CASSGDGGRGEKLFF
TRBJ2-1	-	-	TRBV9	TGTGCCAGCAGCGGACGTACGGGGGCCCCAGAGCAGTTCTTC	CASSGRTGAPEQFF
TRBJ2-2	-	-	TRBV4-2	TGTGCCAGCAGCCAAGAAGCGGGTACGAACACCGGGGAGCTGTTTTTT	CASSQEAGTNTGELFF